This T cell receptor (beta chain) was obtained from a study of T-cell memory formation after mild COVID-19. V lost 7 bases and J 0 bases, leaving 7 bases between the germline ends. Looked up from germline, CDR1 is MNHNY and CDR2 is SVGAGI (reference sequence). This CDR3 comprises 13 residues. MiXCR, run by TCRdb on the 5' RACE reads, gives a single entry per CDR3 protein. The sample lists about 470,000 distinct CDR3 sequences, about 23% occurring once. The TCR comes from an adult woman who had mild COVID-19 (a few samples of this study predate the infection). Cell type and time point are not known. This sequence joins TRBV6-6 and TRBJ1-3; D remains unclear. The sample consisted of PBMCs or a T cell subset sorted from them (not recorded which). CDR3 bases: TGTGCCAGCACGTCACACTCTGGAAACACCATATATTTT. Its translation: CASTSHSGNTIYF.